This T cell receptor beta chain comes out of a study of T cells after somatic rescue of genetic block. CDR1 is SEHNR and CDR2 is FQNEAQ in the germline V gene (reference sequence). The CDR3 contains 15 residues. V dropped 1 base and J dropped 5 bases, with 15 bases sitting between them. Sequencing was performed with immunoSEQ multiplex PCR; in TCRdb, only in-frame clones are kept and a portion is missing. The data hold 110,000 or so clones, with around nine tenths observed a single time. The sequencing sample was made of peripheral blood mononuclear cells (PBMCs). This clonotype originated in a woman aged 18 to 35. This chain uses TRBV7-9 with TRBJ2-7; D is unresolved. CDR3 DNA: TGTGCCAGCAGCTTAGGCCAGGCCCGGAACGACGAGCAGTACTTC. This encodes CASSLGQARNDEQYF.